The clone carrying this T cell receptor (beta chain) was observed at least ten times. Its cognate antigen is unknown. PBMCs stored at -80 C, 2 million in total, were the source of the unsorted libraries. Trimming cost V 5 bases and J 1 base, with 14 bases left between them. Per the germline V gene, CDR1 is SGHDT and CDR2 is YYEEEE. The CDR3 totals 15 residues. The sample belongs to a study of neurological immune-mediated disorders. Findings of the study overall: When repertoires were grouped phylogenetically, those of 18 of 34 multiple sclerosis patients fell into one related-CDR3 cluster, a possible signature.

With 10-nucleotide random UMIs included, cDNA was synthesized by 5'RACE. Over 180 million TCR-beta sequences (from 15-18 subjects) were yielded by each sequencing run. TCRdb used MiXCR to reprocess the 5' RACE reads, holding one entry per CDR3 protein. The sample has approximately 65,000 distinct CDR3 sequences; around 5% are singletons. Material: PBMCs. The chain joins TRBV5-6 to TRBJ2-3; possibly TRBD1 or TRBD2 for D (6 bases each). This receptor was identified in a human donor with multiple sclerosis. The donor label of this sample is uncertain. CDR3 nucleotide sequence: TGTGCCAGCAGTCCCATGAGGGGGGGCACAGATACGCAGTATTTT. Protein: CASSPMRGGTDTQYF.